Below, 32 T cell receptor beta chains from the same sample are listed, as sequenced in a study of cytomegalovirus exposure and HLA in healthy donors. PCR was performed using 60 Vbeta and 13 Jbeta primers. TCRdb's table, derived via immunoSEQ multiplex PCR, lists solely in-frame clones and lacks some. The sample has 150,000 to 200,000 clones. The specimen sequenced was PBMCs. The receptor set was obtained from a man younger than 45 in good health and CMV-seronegative.

This chain joins TRBV6-4 and TRBJ2-1, with 9 bases aligning to TRBD2. This CDR3 has 17 amino acids. The V segment lost 6 bases and the J segment 7 bases; nucleotides outside the gene matches: 16. CDR1 and CDR2 from the germline V gene are MRHNA and SNTAGT. The CDR3 DNA reads TGTGCCAGCAGCCGGTCCAAGACTAGCGGATTGGGGAATGAGCAGTTCTTC. Residues: CASSRSKTSGLGNEQFF.

V is TRBV2 and J is TRBJ1-5; D gene uncertain. The CDR3 consists of 15 residues. Between the trimmed V and J ends, which lost 8 bases and 2 bases, there was a span of 16 bases. Germline loops: CDR1 SNHLY, CDR2 FYNNEI. The CDR3 sequence is CASSRSGLGNQPQHF. The CDR3 nucleotides read TGTGCCAGCTCGCGCTCAGGACTAGGCAATCAGCCCCAGCATTTT.

The rearrangement uses TRBV6-5 and TRBJ1-3, with D hard to call. The V and J ends lost 6 bases and 0 bases respectively, with 6 bases between them. CDR1 is MNHEY and CDR2 is SVGAGI in the germline V gene. This CDR3 is 13 amino acids long. The CDR3 region is CASSQVSGNTIYF. DNA for the CDR3: TGTGCCAGCAGCCAGGTCTCTGGAAACACCATATATTTT.

The V gene is TRBV27, the J gene TRBJ2-1; 14 nucleotides align to TRBD2. V lost 6 bases and J lost 0; bases outside the gene matches: 7. The CDR3 runs to 18 residues. Per germline, CDR1 MNHEY and CDR2 SMNVEV (reference sequence). DNA of the CDR3: TGTGCCAGCAGCTGGGGACTAGCGGGAGTCTACTCCTACAATGAGCAGTTCTTC. It translates to CASSWGLAGVYSYNEQFF.

As for this clone: Other DNA sequences of this sample code for an identical CDR3. The J gene is TRBJ2-1, the V gene TRBV19; 11 nucleotides agree with TRBD2. CDR1 and CDR2 from the germline V gene are LNHDA and SQIVND (reference sequence). The CDR3 sequence is 15 residues long. Trimming at V came to 5 bases and at J to 3 bases, leaving 3 bases not matched to a gene. The CDR3 sequence: CASSSGLADYNEQFF. CDR3 nucleotides: TGTGCCAGTAGTTCGGGACTAGCGGACTACAATGAGCAGTTCTTC.

The J gene is TRBJ2-2, the V gene TRBV5-4; the match to TRBD1 covers 11 bases. J gave up 5 bases and V 1 base, and 4 bases lay outside the gene matches. The CDR3 is 16 residues long. CDR1 and CDR2 from the germline V gene are SGHNT and YYREEE (reference sequence). CDR3 sequence: CASSLRTGGNTGELFF. CDR3 DNA sequence: TGTGCCAGCAGCTTGAGGACAGGGGGCAATACCGGGGAGCTGTTTTTT.

The rearrangement links TRBV4-2 to TRBJ2-3; 9 bases map to TRBD1. The CDR3 length is 18 residues. Trimming at V came to 1 base and at J to 4 bases, leaving 12 bases not matched to a gene. Germline-derived CDR1 and CDR2 are LGHNA and YNFKEQ. CDR3 sequence reads: CASSQGRATGGGSDTQYF. CDR3 coding DNA: TGTGCCAGCAGCCAAGGGCGAGCGACAGGGGGAGGTTCAGATACGCAGTATTTT.

The gene calls are TRBV2 and TRBJ1-4, with 11 bases that match TRBD1. CDR1 is SNHLY, CDR2 FYNNEI, per germline. The CDR3 loop spans 16 amino acids. J lost 7 bases, V lost 6 bases, and 10 bases had no gene match. The CDR3 reads CASRGNVGTGGEKLFF. CDR3 DNA sequence: TGTGCCAGCAGGGGGAACGTGGGGACAGGGGGTGAAAAACTGTTTTTT.

V usage is TRBV14 and J usage is TRBJ2-3; no reliable D call. Looked up from germline, CDR1 is SGHDN and CDR2 is FVKESK. The CDR3 sequence is 14 residues long. Trimming pared 1 base from V and 6 bases from J, leaving 11 bases between. The CDR3 here is CASSQVALQDTQYF. The CDR3 DNA is TGTGCCAGCAGCCAAGTGGCCTTGCAGGATACGCAGTATTTT.

The chain couples TRBV18 to TRBJ2-1, with 13 nucleotides matching TRBD2. The germline gives CDR1 KGHSH, CDR2 LQKENI. The V gene end was trimmed by 0 bases and the J gene end by 1 base; junction bases not matched to a gene: 3. The CDR3 consists of 18 residues. DNA for the CDR3: TGTGCCAGCTCACCACCACGACTAGCGGGAGGTTCCTACAATGAGCAGTTCTTC. Its protein is CASSPPRLAGGSYNEQFF.

The V gene is TRBV4-1, the J gene TRBJ1-1; D remains unclear. The CDR3 has 14 amino acids. Germline V gene data show CDR1 as MGHRA and CDR2 as YSYEKL. V was pared by 1 base and J by 1 base, with 7 bases between. The CDR3: CASSQGRWNTEAFF. The DNA of the CDR3 is TGCGCCAGCAGCCAAGGGAGATGGAACACTGAAGCTTTCTTT.

In DNA, the CDR3 is TGTGCCAGCAGCTACCGGGACAGGGGGCTCGCGCTGAACACCGGGGAGCTGTTTTTT. Its protein is CASSYRDRGLALNTGELFF. The rearrangement links TRBV9 to TRBJ2-2; TRBD1 matches 12 bases. The CDR3 runs 19 residues. CDR1 and CDR2 (germline): SGDLS, YYNGEE. Trimming removed 4 bases from V and 1 base from J; junction bases left unmatched: 11.

J is TRBJ2-2 and V is TRBV15; no reliable D call. Trimming stripped 0 bases from V and 6 bases from J, with 5 bases between. Germline assignment: CDR1 LNHNV and CDR2 YYDKDF (reference sequence). The length of the CDR3 is 13 residues. The CDR3 DNA reads TGTGCCACCAGCAGAGATATTGCCGGGGAGCTGTTTTTT. Its translation: CATSRDIAGELFF.

The chain employs TRBV25-1 and TRBJ1-3; 9 positions match TRBD1. CDR1 and CDR2 (germline): MGHDK, SYGVNS. CDR3 size: 14 residues. V shed 4 bases, J shed 3 bases, and the junction held 1 base outside the gene matches. CDR3 protein: CASSGTGVGNTIYF. CDR3 in DNA: TGTGCCAGCAGTGGGACAGGGGTTGGAAACACCATATATTTT.

The chain links TRBV18 to TRBJ2-7; possibly TRBD1 for D (6 bases). This CDR3 region has 14 residues. Germline CDR1 reads KGHSH; CDR2 reads LQKENI. V dropped 3 bases and J dropped 7 bases, with 16 bases sitting between them. The CDR3 region has the DNA TGTGCCAGCTCACCCGTTCGTATAGACAGGGAGCAGTACTTC. As protein: CASSPVRIDREQYF.

The gene calls are TRBV5-1 and TRBJ1-1; TRBD1 might be the D (6 bases). Germline CDR1 SGHRS, CDR2 YFSETQ. The CDR3 length is 13 residues. The ends were cut back, 4 bases at V and 1 base at J, with 8 bases in the middle. CDR3 bases: TGCGCCAGCAGCGTACAGGGGAACACTGAAGCTTTCTTT. Translated, it gives CASSVQGNTEAFF.

V gene TRBV10-3 combines with J gene TRBJ2-5, with D maybe TRBD2 (6 bases). TRBJ2-7 explains the end of the DNA better; the J call may be wrong. In germline, CDR1 is ENHRY, CDR2 SYGVKD. This CDR3 has 14 amino acids. The CDR3 here is CAISDPGTPYEQYF. CDR3 in DNA: TGTGCCATCAGCGACCCCGGGACTCCCTACGAGCAGTACTTC.

This chain links TRBV12-5 with TRBJ2-7; 8 bases align to TRBD2. This CDR3 has 17 amino acids. The germline V gene has CDR1 LGHNT and CDR2 FRNRAP. The V segment lost 1 base and the J segment 5 bases; nucleotides outside the gene matches: 13. The CDR3 DNA is TGTGCTAGTGGTTTGGGAAAAGGTCTAGCGGGTCTCAACGAGCAGTACTTC. As protein: CASGLGKGLAGLNEQYF. The full variable domain, with the rest looked up from reference TRBV12-5 and TRBJ2-7, is DARVTQTPRHKVTEMGQEVTMRCQPILGHNTVFWYRQTMMQGLELLAYFRNRAPLDDSGMPKDRFSAEMPDATLATLKIQPSEPRDSAVYFCASGLGKGLAGLNEQYFGPGTRLTVT.

The chain joins TRBV28 to TRBJ2-6; tentative D call: TRBD2 (5 bases). The CDR3 spans 16 residues. The ends were cut back, 4 bases at V and 0 bases at J, with 10 bases in the middle. Germline loops: CDR1 MDHEN, CDR2 SYDVKM. The CDR3 here is CASSSGLSSGANVLTF. Here the CDR3 DNA reads TGTGCCAGCAGTTCGGGGTTAAGCTCTGGGGCCAACGTCCTGACTTTC.

The gene calls are TRBV4-2 and TRBJ1-2, with TRBD1 matching 9 bases. Germline CDR1 reads LGHNA; CDR2 reads YNFKEQ. The CDR3 spans 13 residues. Trimming removed 4 bases from V and 7 bases from J; junction bases left unmatched: 4. The CDR3 is CASSPGTGLGYTF. The CDR3 bases are TGTGCCAGCAGCCCTGGGACAGGGCTTGGCTACACCTTC.

The rearrangement uses TRBV28 and TRBJ2-1; 7 nucleotides match TRBD1. Germline V gives CDR1 MDHEN, CDR2 SYDVKM. Trimming at V came to 2 bases and at J to 1 base, leaving 5 bases not matched to a gene. The length of the CDR3 is 16 residues. CDR3 sequence reads: CASSLRGQGSYNEQFF. CDR3 DNA: TGTGCCAGCAGTTTAAGGGGGCAGGGGTCCTACAATGAGCAGTTCTTC.

The V gene is TRBV29-1, the J gene TRBJ2-1, with D possibly being TRBD1 (5 bases). CDR1 is SQVTM and CDR2 is ANQGSEA in the germline V gene. The CDR3 sequence is 12 residues long. Trimming removed 7 bases from V and 6 bases from J, with 13 bases in between. The CDR3 sequence is CSGQFGANEQFF. The CDR3 DNA follows: TGCAGCGGACAGTTTGGGGCCAATGAGCAGTTCTTC.

The chain recombines TRBV4-2 with TRBJ1-5; 7 nucleotides align to TRBD1. Germline V CDR1 and CDR2: LGHNA, YNFKEQ. There are 15 residues in the CDR3. V lost 0 bases and J lost 3; bases outside the gene matches: 2. The CDR3: CASSQDGQVNQPQHF. The CDR3 DNA sequence: TGTGCCAGCAGCCAAGATGGACAGGTCAATCAGCCCCAGCATTTT.

The V call is TRBV19, the J call TRBJ1-3, with 8 bases identical to TRBD1. The germline CDR1 and CDR2 sequences are LNHDA and SQIVND (reference sequence). J gave up 0 bases and V 4 bases, and 2 bases lay outside the gene matches. The CDR3 spans 15 residues. The CDR3 loop reads CASSNGQGSGNTIYF. The CDR3 region has the DNA TGTGCCAGTAGTAACGGACAGGGCTCTGGAAACACCATATATTTT. The whole variable domain, remainder taken from reference TRBV19 and TRBJ1-3, is DGGITQSPKYLFRKEGQNVTLSCEQNLNHDAMYWYRQDPGQGLRLIYYSQIVNDFQKGDIAEGYSVSREKKESFPLTVTSAQKNPTAFYLCASSNGQGSGNTIYFGEGSWLTVV.

The V call is TRBV18, the J call TRBJ1-1, with D possibly matching TRBD1 (6 bases). Trimming took off 0 bases at V and 0 bases at J, with 20 bases between the two ends. Germline CDR1 reads KGHSH; CDR2 reads LQKENI. The CDR3 is 19 residues long. The CDR3 region is CASSPPERGALPLNTEAFF. CDR3 bases: TGTGCCAGCTCACCACCGGAGCGGGGGGCGCTTCCACTGAACACTGAAGCTTTCTTT.

The gene calls are TRBV29-1 and TRBJ2-2; 10 nucleotides match TRBD1. CDR1 and CDR2 from the germline V gene are SQVTM and ANQGSEA. V dropped 7 bases and J dropped 7; count of bases not matched to a gene: 9. The CDR3 has 14 amino acids. The CDR3 region has the DNA TGCAGCGGTACCGGGACAGGGGTAATCGGGGAGCTGTTTTTT. Protein: CSGTGTGVIGELFF.

The chain carries TRBV6-5 and TRBJ1-2; the D gene is possibly TRBD1 (5 bases). Trimming shortened V by 0 bases and J by 7 bases, and 6 bases separated the two germline ends. Germline loops: CDR1 MNHEY, CDR2 SVGAGI. The CDR3 is 12 amino acids. The CDR3: CASSYSGGGYTF. In DNA, the CDR3 is TGTGCCAGCAGTTACTCGGGGGGTGGCTACACCTTC.

This chain connects TRBV28 to TRBJ1-2; 7 bases align to TRBD1. V trimming: 6 bases; J trimming: 0 bases; junction bases outside the gene matches: 7. The CDR3 totals 15 residues. Germline lookup yields CDR1 MDHEN and CDR2 SYDVKM. The CDR3 DNA follows: TGTGCCAGCAGACCTCAGACAGGGCCTAACTATGGCTACACCTTC. Translation gives CASRPQTGPNYGYTF.

The genes are TRBV13 and TRBJ1-2; weak D call: TRBD1 (5 bases). Between the trimmed V and J ends, which lost 4 bases and 2 bases, there was a span of 11 bases. The CDR3 runs to 14 residues. Looked up from germline, CDR1 is PRHDT and CDR2 is FYEKMQ (reference sequence). This CDR3 reads CASSSPSGNYGYTF. The CDR3 nucleotides are TGTGCCAGCAGCTCTCCTTCAGGGAACTATGGCTACACCTTC.

The CDR3 loop is CASSFGYNSPLHF. The CDR3 DNA sequence: TGTGCCAGCAGTTTCGGCTATAATTCACCCCTCCACTTT. The chain carries TRBV27 and TRBJ1-6; D call uncertain. The CDR3 is 13 amino acids. V lost 3 bases, J lost 3 bases, and 3 bases lay in between. Germline V lookup: CDR1 MNHEY, CDR2 SMNVEV (reference sequence).

The chain uses TRBV30 and TRBJ2-6; 7 positions match TRBD1. The V segment lost 2 bases and the J segment 1 base; nucleotides outside the gene matches: 8. From germline, CDR1 is GTSNPN and CDR2 SVGIG (reference sequence). The CDR3 loop spans 17 amino acids. CDR3 loop: CAWSTQGQSSGANVLTF. As DNA, the CDR3 is TGTGCCTGGAGTACTCAGGGACAGTCTTCTGGGGCCAACGTCCTGACTTTC.

J is TRBJ1-2 and V is TRBV5-1; D is possibly TRBD1 (5 bases). Trimming removed 0 bases from V and 3 bases from J, with 9 bases in between. The CDR3 covers 14 residues. From germline, CDR1 is SGHRS and CDR2 YFSETQ. The CDR3 nucleotides are TGCGCCAGCAGCTTGGACGGGGGGGACTATGGCTACACCTTC. It codes for CASSLDGGDYGYTF.